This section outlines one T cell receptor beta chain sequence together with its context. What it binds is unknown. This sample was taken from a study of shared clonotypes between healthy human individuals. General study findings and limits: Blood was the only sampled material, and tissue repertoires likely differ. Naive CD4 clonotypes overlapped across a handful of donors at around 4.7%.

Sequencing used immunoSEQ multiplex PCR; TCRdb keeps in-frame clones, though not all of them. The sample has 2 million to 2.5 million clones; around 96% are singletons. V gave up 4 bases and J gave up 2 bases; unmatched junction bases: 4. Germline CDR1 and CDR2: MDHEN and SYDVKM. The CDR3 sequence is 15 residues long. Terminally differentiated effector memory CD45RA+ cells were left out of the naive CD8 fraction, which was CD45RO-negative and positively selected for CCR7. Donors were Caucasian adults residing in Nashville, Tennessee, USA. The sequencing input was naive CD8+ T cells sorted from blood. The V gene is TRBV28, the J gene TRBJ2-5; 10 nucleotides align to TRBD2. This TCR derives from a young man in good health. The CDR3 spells CASSYQRGGQETQYF. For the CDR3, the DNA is TGTGCCAGCAGTTATCAGCGGGGGGGTCAAGAGACCCAGTACTTC.